Detailed here is one TCR beta chain. Its antigen is unknown. This CDR3 has 14 residues. Germline-derived CDR1 and CDR2 are LNHDA and SQIVND (reference sequence). The V gene end was trimmed by 1 base and the J gene end by 9 bases; junction bases not matched to a gene: 6. The sample originates from a study of T-cell reconstitution after alpha-beta-depleted transplantation in children. As it was prepared, the TCRbeta library received unique molecular identifiers. TCRdb used MiXCR to reprocess the PCR reads, holding one entry per CDR3 protein. The sample yields hundreds of thousands of distinct CDR3 sequences, approximately 12% seen once. General observations from the study: Diversity and T-cell counts at one year after transplant derived mostly from new T cells. Alpha-beta T cells present about two months after transplant were reported to originate from several hundred expanded graft clones. Surviving recipient cells, namely T cells and thymic progenitors, were the source of high day-60 TCRbeta diversity in some patients.

The chain recombines TRBV19 with TRBJ2-1; 7 nucleotides agree with TRBD2. This material consisted of PBMCs, mostly from graft donor cells, taken 360 days after TCRalphabeta/CD19-depleted stem cell transplant. This receptor was obtained from a male patient younger than 18 who had a stem cell transplant for acute myeloid leukemia, so the T cells may come from the graft donor. The CDR3 DNA is TGTGCCAGTAGTATAGCGGGAGGAAGAGGTGAGCAGTTCTTC. Protein product: CASSIAGGRGEQFF.